The rows below give T cell receptor beta chains drawn from one sample of a study of regulatory T cells in long-lasting Graves disease. TCRdb redid the calling of the multiplex PCR reads with MiXCR, one entry per CDR3 protein. The sample carries 350,000 to 450,000 distinct CDR3 sequences, 20% recorded once. This sample comprised peripheral blood mononuclear cells (PBMCs), obtained when the disease was refractory, from a patient treated with antithyroid drugs. The source of these receptors is a female donor with Graves disease. Each CDR3 is given without its conserved first and last residue. D genes are given only for firm matches. Only some rows state a clone size, as once, few, many or a class for expanded clones.

d_gene: TRBD1; v_gene: TRBV7-2; abundance: -; CDR3aa: ASREQRGPYEQY
d_gene: -; v_gene: TRBV6-2/TRBV6-3; abundance: -; CDR3aa: ASSYARDPTNYGYT
d_gene: -; v_gene: TRBV27; abundance: many; CDR3aa: ASSLSVPPVQY
d_gene: TRBD1; v_gene: TRBV2; abundance: many; CDR3aa: ASSRDSTNYGYT
d_gene: TRBD2; v_gene: TRBV3-1; abundance: many; CDR3aa: ASKFAGVQETQY
d_gene: -; v_gene: TRBV28; abundance: many; CDR3aa: ASSPVGYNTEAF
d_gene: -; v_gene: TRBV6-5; abundance: -; CDR3aa: ASSYGAAGANVLT
d_gene: TRBD2; v_gene: TRBV7-6; abundance: few; CDR3aa: ASSLRLAGVAGELF
d_gene: TRBD1; v_gene: TRBV20-1; abundance: few; CDR3aa: SARTGGTSQPQH
d_gene: TRBD1; v_gene: TRBV24-1; abundance: few; CDR3aa: ATSDLQTGLTQY
d_gene: TRBD2; v_gene: TRBV7-2; abundance: -; CDR3aa: ASSFSSGVAKNIQY
d_gene: TRBD2; v_gene: TRBV20-1; abundance: many; CDR3aa: SAQRGTSGSDEQF
d_gene: -; v_gene: TRBV28; abundance: many; CDR3aa: ASISGSLNTEAF
d_gene: -; v_gene: TRBV30; abundance: few; CDR3aa: AWKAGNFIYEQY
d_gene: TRBD1; v_gene: TRBV6-2/TRBV6-3; abundance: many; CDR3aa: ASSYSGQGGQPQH
d_gene: TRBD2; v_gene: TRBV7-2; abundance: -; CDR3aa: ASSPILAGGSGANVLT